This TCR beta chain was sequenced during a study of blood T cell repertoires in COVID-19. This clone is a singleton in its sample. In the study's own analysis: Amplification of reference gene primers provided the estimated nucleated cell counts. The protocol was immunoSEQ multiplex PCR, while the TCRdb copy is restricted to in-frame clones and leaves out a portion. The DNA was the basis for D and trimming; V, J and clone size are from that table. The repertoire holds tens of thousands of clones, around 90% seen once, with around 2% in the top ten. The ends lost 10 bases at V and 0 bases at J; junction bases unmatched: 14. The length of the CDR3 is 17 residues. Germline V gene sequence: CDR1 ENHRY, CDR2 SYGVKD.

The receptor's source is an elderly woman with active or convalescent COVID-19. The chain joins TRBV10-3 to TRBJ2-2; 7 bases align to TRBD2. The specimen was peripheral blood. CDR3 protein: CATIPNWGGPNTGELFF. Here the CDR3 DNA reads TGTGCCACAATACCGAACTGGGGGGGTCCGAACACCGGGGAGCTGTTTTTT.